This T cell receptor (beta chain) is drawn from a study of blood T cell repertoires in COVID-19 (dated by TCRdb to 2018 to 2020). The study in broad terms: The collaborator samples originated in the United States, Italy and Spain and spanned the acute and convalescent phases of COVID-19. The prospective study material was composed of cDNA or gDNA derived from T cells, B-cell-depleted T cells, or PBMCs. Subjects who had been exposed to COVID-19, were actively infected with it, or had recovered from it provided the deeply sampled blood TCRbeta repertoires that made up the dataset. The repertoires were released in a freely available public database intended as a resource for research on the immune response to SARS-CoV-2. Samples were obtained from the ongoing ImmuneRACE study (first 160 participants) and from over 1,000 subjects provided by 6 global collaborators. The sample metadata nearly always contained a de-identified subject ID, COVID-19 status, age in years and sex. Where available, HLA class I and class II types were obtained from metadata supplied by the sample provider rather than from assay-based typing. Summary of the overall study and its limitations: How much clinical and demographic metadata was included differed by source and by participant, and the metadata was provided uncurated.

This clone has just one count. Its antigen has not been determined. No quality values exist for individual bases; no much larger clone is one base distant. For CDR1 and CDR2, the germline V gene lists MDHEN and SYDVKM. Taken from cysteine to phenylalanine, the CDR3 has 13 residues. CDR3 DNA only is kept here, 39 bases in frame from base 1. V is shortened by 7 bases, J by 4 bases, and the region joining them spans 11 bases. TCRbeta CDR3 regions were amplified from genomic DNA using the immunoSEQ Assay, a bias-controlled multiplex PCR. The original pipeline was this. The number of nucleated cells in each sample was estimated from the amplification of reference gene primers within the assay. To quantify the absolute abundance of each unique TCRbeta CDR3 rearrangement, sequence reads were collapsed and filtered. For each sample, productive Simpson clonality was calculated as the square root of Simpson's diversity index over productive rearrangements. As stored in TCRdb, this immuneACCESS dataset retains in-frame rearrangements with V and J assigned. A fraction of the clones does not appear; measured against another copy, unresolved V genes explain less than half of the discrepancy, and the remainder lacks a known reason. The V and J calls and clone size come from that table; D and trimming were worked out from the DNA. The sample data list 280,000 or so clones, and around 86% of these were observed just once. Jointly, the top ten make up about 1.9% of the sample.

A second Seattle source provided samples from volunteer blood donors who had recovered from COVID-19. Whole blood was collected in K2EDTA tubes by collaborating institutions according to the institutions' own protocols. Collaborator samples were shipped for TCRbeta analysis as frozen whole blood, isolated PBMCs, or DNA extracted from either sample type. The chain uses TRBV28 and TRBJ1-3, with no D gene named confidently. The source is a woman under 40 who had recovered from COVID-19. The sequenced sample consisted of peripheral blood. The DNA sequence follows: TGTGCCAGCATTAAACTCCCCGGAAACACCATATATTTT. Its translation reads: CASIKLPGNTIYF.